The 15 T cell receptor beta chains below come from one sample, sequenced in a study of OX40 agonist ivuxolimab in advanced cancers. This table comes from immunoSEQ multiplex PCR, and its TCRdb copy is limited to in-frame clones, with some not included. The sample records more than 80,000 clones, 90% to 95% being singletons. This sample comprised CD4+ or CD8+ T cells sorted from blood, obtained in a trial of the OX40 agonist ivuxolimab. The receptors derive from an adult with an advanced solid tumor such as melanoma, head and neck, liver or kidney cancer.

This clone was seen only a few times. The CDR3 sequence: CASTPRGAEWGSDTQYF. The CDR3 DNA sequence: TGTGCCAGCACCCCTAGGGGGGCGGAGTGGGGGTCAGATACGCAGTATTTT. The V call is TRBV7-8, the J call TRBJ2-3; either TRBD1 or TRBD2 may fit D (6 bases each). Looked up from germline, CDR1 is SGHVS and CDR2 is FQNEAQ. The CDR3 runs 17 residues. The V end lost 7 bases, the J end lost 4 bases, and 24 bases lay between the germline ends.

The V and J genes are TRBV7-8 and TRBJ1-6; D not certain. Per germline, CDR1 SGHVS and CDR2 FQNEAQ. V lost 5 bases to trimming and J lost 0 bases, with 5 bases between them. The CDR3 runs 14 residues. The CDR3 loop reads CASSPSSYNSPLHF. CDR3 DNA sequence: TGTGCCAGCAGCCCTAGCTCCTATAATTCACCCCTCCACTTT.

The chain has TRBV7-2 and TRBJ2-1; D possibly uses TRBD1 or TRBD2 (5 bases each). Germline lookup yields CDR1 SGHTA and CDR2 FQGNSA. The CDR3 contains 14 residues. Trimming stripped 3 bases from V and 4 bases from J, with 10 bases between. The CDR3 sequence: CASSLSWGYNEQFF. The CDR3 DNA is TGTGCCAGCAGCTTGTCCTGGGGGTACAATGAGCAGTTCTTC.

V and J are TRBV28 and TRBJ2-7; D possibly corresponds to TRBD2 (5 bases). Trimming left V 6 bases short and J 3 bases short, with 15 bases between. The CDR3 consists of 14 residues. Germline values: CDR1 MDHEN, CDR2 SYDVKM. CDR3 sequence (DNA): TGTGCCAGCAGGCCAAAGACTACCCTCTACGAGCAGTACTTC. Translation gives CASRPKTTLYEQYF.

This sequence joins TRBV28 and TRBJ2-1; 7 bases are shared with TRBD1. This CDR3 contains 16 residues. Per the germline V gene, CDR1 is MDHEN and CDR2 is SYDVKM. The V and J ends lost 3 bases and 4 bases, in that order; junction bases with no gene match: 9. CDR3 amino acids: CASSFPTGALYNEQFF. The CDR3 bases are TGTGCCAGCAGTTTCCCTACAGGGGCTCTTTACAATGAGCAGTTCTTC.

The chain couples TRBV19 to TRBJ1-1; D might be TRBD1 (5 bases). V was shortened by 3 bases and J by 0 bases, with 8 bases between the two germline ends. Germline CDR1 reads LNHDA; CDR2 reads SQIVND (reference sequence). This CDR3 has 14 residues. CDR3 in DNA: TGTGCCAGTAGTATGGGGCGGATGAACACTGAAGCTTTCTTT. This translates into CASSMGRMNTEAFF.

The rearrangement links TRBV4-3 to TRBJ2-1; 9 bases match TRBD2. The CDR3 is made up of 17 amino acids. CDR1 is LGHNA and CDR2 is YSLEER in the germline V gene. J lost 9 bases, V lost 0 bases, and 12 bases had no gene match. CDR3 nucleotides: TGCGCCAGCAGCCAAGATCTTCGACTAGCGGCTTACGGTGAGCAGTTCTTC. As protein: CASSQDLRLAAYGEQFF.

The chain carries TRBV4-3 and TRBJ2-1, with D perhaps matching TRBD2 (5 bases). Germline V gives CDR1 LGHNA, CDR2 YSLEER. V was pared by 0 bases and J by 3 bases, with 9 bases between. This CDR3 has 15 residues. The CDR3 nucleotides read TGCGCCAGCAGCCAAGATTCGGGATACTACAATGAGCAGTTCTTC. Translated, it gives CASSQDSGYYNEQFF.

The chain carries TRBV19 and TRBJ2-7; 7 bases line up with TRBD1. The CDR3 runs 15 residues. V gave up 3 bases and J gave up 6 bases; unmatched junction bases: 11. Germline-derived CDR1 and CDR2 are LNHDA and SQIVND (reference sequence). CDR3 bases: TGTGCCAGTAGTATGTCGCAGGGGGATTTTGGCGAGCAGTACTTC. This encodes CASSMSQGDFGEQYF.

V gene TRBV6-1 combines with J gene TRBJ2-7; D remains unclear. CDR1 is MNHNS, CDR2 SASEGT, per germline. Trimming removed 3 bases from V and 5 bases from J, with 5 bases in between. CDR3 length: 11 amino acids. CDR3 residues: CASSDRDEQYF. As DNA, the CDR3 is TGTGCCAGCAGTGATAGGGACGAGCAGTACTTC.

The chain recombines TRBV7-8 with TRBJ2-5, with 16 bases that match TRBD2. V was clipped by 3 bases and J by 11 bases; unmatched bases: 6. The CDR3 has 15 amino acids. Germline lookup yields CDR1 SGHVS and CDR2 FQNEAQ. The CDR3 reads CASSFLGLAGGEQYF. The CDR3 DNA is TGTGCCAGCAGCTTCTTGGGACTAGCGGGAGGGGAGCAGTACTTC.

The chain links TRBV6-5 to TRBJ2-7; the D gene is possibly TRBD1 (5 bases). V lost 5 bases and J 4 bases, leaving 6 bases between the germline ends. The CDR3 extends over 11 amino acids. CDR1 and CDR2 from the germline V gene are MNHEY and SVGAGI. CDR3 in amino acids: CASSRQYEQYF. The CDR3 nucleotides read TGTGCCAGCAGTCGACAGTACGAGCAGTACTTC.

The chain carries TRBV6-1 and TRBJ2-7; 12 nucleotides match TRBD2. The germline V gene encodes CDR1 MNHNS and CDR2 SASEGT. Trimming at V came to 6 bases and at J to 4 bases, leaving 7 bases not matched to a gene. The CDR3 length is 15 residues. CDR3 amino acids: CASRGRTSGIYEQYF. CDR3 nucleotide sequence: TGTGCCAGCAGAGGAAGGACTAGCGGGATATACGAGCAGTACTTC.

The CDR3 loop is CASRVTGDSNQPQHF. CDR3 DNA sequence: TGTGCCAGCAGGGTGACAGGGGATAGCAATCAGCCCCAGCATTTT. J is TRBJ1-5 and V is TRBV6-5, with 8 positions matching TRBD1. With 6 bases clipped from V and 0 bases from J, the junction kept 4 bases outside the gene matches. Germline CDR1 is MNHEY and CDR2 is SVGAGI. The CDR3 extends over 15 amino acids.

This chain links TRBV28 with TRBJ2-3, with 11 bases lining up with TRBD2. Germline CDR1 reads MDHEN; CDR2 reads SYDVKM. The CDR3 spans 15 residues. V was pared by 3 bases and J by 4 bases, with 3 bases of the junction left unmatched. CDR3 in DNA: TGTGCCAGCAGTTTTAGCGGGAGGGTGTCAGATACGCAGTATTTT. It codes for CASSFSGRVSDTQYF.